The 2 T cell receptor beta chains in this list originate from one sample, sequenced in a study of kidney transplant recipient with SARS-CoV-2 infection. TCRdb independently ran MiXCR on the reads; one entry per CDR3 protein. The sample holds 200,000 to 300,000 distinct CDR3 sequences, around 30% seen once. Material: a blood sample, obtained at baseline and between days 110 and 120 from a kidney transplant recipient. These receptors were obtained from a male patient aged 25 to 39 who had COVID-19 and was a kidney transplant recipient. The graft donor may account for some of the T cells.

The table lists this clonotype with many counts. The CDR3 nucleotides are TGTGCCAGCAGTTTTTTACAGACCAGATTGGGTGAAAAACTGTTTTTT. Translating gives CASSFLQTRLGEKLFF. The V and J genes are TRBV2 and TRBJ1-4; D remains ambiguous. CDR1 is SNHLY and CDR2 is FYNNEI in the germline V gene. This CDR3 contains 16 residues. The germline V and J ends were trimmed by 5 bases and 7 bases, with 20 bases remaining between them.

This clonotype was counted a single time. A much more abundant neighbour one base away suggests this may be a read error. The chain has TRBV19 and TRBJ1-2; TRBD1 is a possible D gene (6 bases). This CDR3 is 17 amino acids long. Germline CDR1 and CDR2: LNHDA and SQIVND (reference sequence). The CDR3 spells CASSVEGTNRKTYGYSF. CDR3 sequence (DNA): TGTGCCAGTAGTGTGGAGGGGACAAATCGAAAGACCTATGGCTACTCCTTC.